This TCR beta chain was identified in a study of CD8 T cells in ankylosing spondylitis. General study points: A CD8+ phenotype characterized the disease-linked clones, which were relatively rare in peripheral blood. Roughly eight highly homologous variants made up a TCR beta motif that seemed to typify ankylosing spondylitis blood.

A word on this clonotype: Its antigen remains unknown.

V lost 4 bases to trimming and J lost 6 bases; unmatched junction nucleotides: 10. The CDR3 sequence is 15 residues long. Germline values: CDR1 SGHAT, CDR2 FQNNGV. TCRdb reanalysed the 5' RACE reads using MiXCR and keeps one entry per CDR3 protein. The repertoire consists of 200,000 to 250,000 distinct CDR3 sequences, with around 7.9% occurring once and the leading ten covering about 14%. Sequenced: blood, either unsorted or a sorted T cell fraction (not recorded which). The sequence came from a male donor with ankylosing spondylitis. The rearrangement uses TRBV11-2 and TRBJ2-5; 8 bases are shared with TRBD2. CDR3 DNA: TGTGCCAGCAGCTCCTACCGGGAGGGCACACAGACCCAGTACTTC. It yields the protein CASSSYREGTQTQYF.